This T cell receptor beta chain was captured in a study of metastatic and nonmetastatic thyroid tumors. The table lists this clone with many counts. Per the germline V gene, CDR1 is SGHTA and CDR2 is FQGTGA. This CDR3 has 12 amino acids. The V and J ends lost 2 bases and 10 bases respectively, with 9 bases between them. Treatment of any kind had been given to no patient before thyroid surgery. TCRdb re-analyzed the PCR reads using MiXCR. Among about 92,000 clones, around 14% were seen once, and the ten largest hold 3% to 4.5%. The chain is built from TRBV7-3 and TRBJ2-1, with D perhaps TRBD1 or TRBD2 (6 bases each). The material sequenced was blood. This receptor was identified in a female donor with papillary thyroid cancer or a benign thyroid nodule (not recorded which). Some clones in this sample may be carry-over from other donors' samples. CDR3 nucleotide sequence: TGTGCCAGCAGCTTAGGAGGGGGGGAGCAGTTCTTC. It codes for CASSLGGGEQFF.